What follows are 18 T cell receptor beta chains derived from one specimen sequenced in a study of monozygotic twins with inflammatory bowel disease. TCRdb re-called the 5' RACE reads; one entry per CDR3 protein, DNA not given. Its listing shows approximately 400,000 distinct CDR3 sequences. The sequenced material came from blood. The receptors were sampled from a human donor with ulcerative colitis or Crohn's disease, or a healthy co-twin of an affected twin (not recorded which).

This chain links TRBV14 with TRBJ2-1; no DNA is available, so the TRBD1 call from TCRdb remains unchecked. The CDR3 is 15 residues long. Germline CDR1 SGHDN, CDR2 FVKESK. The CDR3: CASSQTGGPYNEQFF. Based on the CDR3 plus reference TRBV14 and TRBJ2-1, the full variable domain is EAGVTQFPSHSVIEKGQTVTLRCDPISGHDNLYWYRRVMGKEIKFLLHFVKESKQDESGMPNNRFLAERTGGTYSTLKVQPAELEDSGVYFCASSQTGGPYNEQFFGPGTRLTVL.

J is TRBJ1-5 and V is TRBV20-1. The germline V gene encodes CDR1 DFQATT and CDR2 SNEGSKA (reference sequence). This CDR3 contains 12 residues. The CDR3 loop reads CSALDGFQPQHF.

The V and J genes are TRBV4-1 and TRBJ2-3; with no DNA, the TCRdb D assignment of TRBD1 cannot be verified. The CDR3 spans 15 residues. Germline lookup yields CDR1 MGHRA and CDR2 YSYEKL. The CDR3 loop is CASSQEGDPTDTQYF.

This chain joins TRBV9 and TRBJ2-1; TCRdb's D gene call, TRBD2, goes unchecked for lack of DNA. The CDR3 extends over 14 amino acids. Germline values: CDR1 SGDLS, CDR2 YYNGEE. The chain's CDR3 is CASSPTGRHNEQFF.

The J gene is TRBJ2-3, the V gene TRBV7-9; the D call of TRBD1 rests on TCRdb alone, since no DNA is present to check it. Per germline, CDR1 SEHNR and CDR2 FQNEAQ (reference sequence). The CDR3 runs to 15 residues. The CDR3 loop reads CASRHEGSGTDTQYF.

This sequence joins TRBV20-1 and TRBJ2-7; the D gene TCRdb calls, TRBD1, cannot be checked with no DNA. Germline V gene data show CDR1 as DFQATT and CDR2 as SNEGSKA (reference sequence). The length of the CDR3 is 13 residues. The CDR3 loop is CSAPVPGGYEQYF.

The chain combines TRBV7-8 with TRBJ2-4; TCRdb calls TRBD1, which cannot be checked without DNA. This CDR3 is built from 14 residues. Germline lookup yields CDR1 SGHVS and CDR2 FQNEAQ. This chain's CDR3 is CASSLTGGRPWRYF.

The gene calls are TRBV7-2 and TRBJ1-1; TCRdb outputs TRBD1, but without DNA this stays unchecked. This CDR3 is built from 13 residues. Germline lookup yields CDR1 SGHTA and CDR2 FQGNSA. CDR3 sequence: CASSSRDRHEAFF. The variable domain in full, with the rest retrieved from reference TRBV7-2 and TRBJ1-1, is GAGVSQSPSNKVTEKGKDVELRCDPISGHTALYWYRQSLGQGLEFLIYFQGNSAPDKSGLPSDRFSAERTGGSVSTLTIQRTQQEDSAVYLCASSSRDRHEAFFGQGTRLTVV.

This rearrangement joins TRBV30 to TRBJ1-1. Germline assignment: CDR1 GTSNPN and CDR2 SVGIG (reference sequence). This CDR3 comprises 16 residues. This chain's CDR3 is CAWKWGGLTMNTEAFF.

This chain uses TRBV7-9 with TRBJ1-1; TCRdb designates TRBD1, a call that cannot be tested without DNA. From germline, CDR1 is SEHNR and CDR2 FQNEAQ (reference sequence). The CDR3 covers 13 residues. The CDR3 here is CACLRGLDTEAFF.

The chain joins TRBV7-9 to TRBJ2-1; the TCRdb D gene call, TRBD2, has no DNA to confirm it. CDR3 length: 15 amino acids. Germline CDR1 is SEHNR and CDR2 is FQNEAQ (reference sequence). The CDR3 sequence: CASSQSPAISDEQFF. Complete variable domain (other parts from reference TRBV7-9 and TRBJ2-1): DTGVSQNPRHKITKRGQNVTFRCDPISEHNRLYWYRQTLGQGPEFLTYFQNEAQLEKSRLLSDRFSAERPKGSFSTLEIQRTEQGDSAMYLCASSQSPAISDEQFFGPGTRLTVL.

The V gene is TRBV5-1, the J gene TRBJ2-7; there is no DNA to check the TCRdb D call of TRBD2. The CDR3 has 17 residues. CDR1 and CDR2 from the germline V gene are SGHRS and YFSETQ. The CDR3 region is CASSAVLRDSGVWAQYF.

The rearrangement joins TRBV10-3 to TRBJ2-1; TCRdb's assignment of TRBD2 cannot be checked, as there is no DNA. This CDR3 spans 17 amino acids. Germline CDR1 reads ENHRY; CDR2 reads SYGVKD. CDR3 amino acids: CAIRRTSGGYSDNEQFF.

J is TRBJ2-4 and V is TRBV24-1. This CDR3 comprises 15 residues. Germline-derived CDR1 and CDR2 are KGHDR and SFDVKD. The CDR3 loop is CATSDPGVAKNIQYF.

This CDR3 reads CASSLGTSGIRDIQYF. The J gene is TRBJ2-4, the V gene TRBV5-4; TCRdb calls TRBD2, which cannot be checked without DNA. The CDR3 is 16 residues long. Per the germline V gene, CDR1 is SGHNT and CDR2 is YYREEE (reference sequence).

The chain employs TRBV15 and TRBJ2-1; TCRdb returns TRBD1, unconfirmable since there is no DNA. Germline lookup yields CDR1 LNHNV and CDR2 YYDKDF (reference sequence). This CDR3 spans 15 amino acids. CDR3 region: CATSRGTGTYNEQFF.

Here the CDR3 reads CATSRDLEPLYSTDTQYF. The rearrangement joins TRBV15 to TRBJ2-3; the TCRdb D gene call, TRBD1, has no DNA to confirm it. The length of the CDR3 is 18 residues. The germline gives CDR1 LNHNV, CDR2 YYDKDF (reference sequence).

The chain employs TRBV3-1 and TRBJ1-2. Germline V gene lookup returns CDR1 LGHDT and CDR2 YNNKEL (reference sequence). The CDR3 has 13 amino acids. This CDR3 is CASSPTDGYGYTF. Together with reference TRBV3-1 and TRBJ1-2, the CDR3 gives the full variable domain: DTAVSQTPKYLVTQMGNDKSIKCEQNLGHDTMYWYKQDSKKFLKIMFSYNNKELIINETVPNRFSPKSPDKAHLNLHINSLELGDSAVYFCASSPTDGYGYTFGSGTRLTVV.